One sample yielded the 32 T cell receptor beta chains listed below, sequenced in a study of shared clonotypes between healthy human individuals (dated by TCRdb to about 2020). The protocol used for the library was the immunoSEQ multiplex PCR assay. TCRdb stores this immuneACCESS table with in-frame sequences only. Part of the clones is absent; in the studies checked, under half of the shortfall reflects unresolved V genes, and no reason is known for the rest. This sample lists about 1.5 million clones; around 98% were detected once. About 0.4% of the sample is taken by the ten largest. Sequenced: naive CD4+ T cells sorted from blood. The meaning of the sample's cell subset or site label: CD45RA+ positively selected. Receptors were obtained from a man aged 30 to 45 in good health.

This chain uses TRBV5-1 with TRBJ1-1; 7 nucleotides match TRBD1. The junction had 10 bases not matched to a gene; V was cut back by 4 bases and J by 1 base. Germline CDR1 is SGHRS and CDR2 is YFSETQ. The CDR3 length is 16 residues. The CDR3 nucleotides read TGCGCCAGCAGCGATCAACCACAGGGGACGAACACTGAAGCTTTCTTT. This codes for CASSDQPQGTNTEAFF.

The gene calls are TRBV5-4 and TRBJ1-1, with D possibly matching TRBD1 (6 bases). V lost 6 bases and J lost 2, with 14 bases in between. CDR3 length: 14 residues. Germline assignment: CDR1 SGHNT and CDR2 YYREEE (reference sequence). CDR3 region: CASTAWGLNTEAFF. CDR3 sequence (DNA): TGTGCCAGCACCGCCTGGGGGCTCAACACTGAAGCTTTCTTT.

The chain combines TRBV25-1 with TRBJ2-2, with D perhaps matching TRBD2 (5 bases). Trimming stripped 4 bases from V and 3 bases from J, with 6 bases between. CDR1 is MGHDK and CDR2 is SYGVNS in the germline V gene. The CDR3 consists of 13 residues. The CDR3 is CASSGTYTGELFF. In nucleotides, the CDR3 is TGTGCCAGCAGTGGGACTTACACCGGGGAGCTGTTTTTT.

The V and J genes are TRBV5-1 and TRBJ2-5; weak D call: TRBD2 (5 bases). This CDR3 comprises 15 residues. Germline lookup yields CDR1 SGHRS and CDR2 YFSETQ. The V end was cut by 0 bases, the J end by 4 bases, with 13 bases between. The CDR3 region is CASSLGRGTPETQYF. The CDR3 coding sequence is TGCGCCAGCAGCTTGGGTCGGGGAACCCCAGAGACCCAGTACTTC.

The sample holds one count of this clone. J is TRBJ2-7 and V is TRBV7-9; possibly TRBD1 for D (5 bases). CDR3 length: 14 amino acids. Germline V gene data show CDR1 as SEHNR and CDR2 as FQNEAQ (reference sequence). V was clipped by 3 bases and J by 1 base, with 10 bases between them. The CDR3 here is CASSFVGQSYEQYF. The DNA of the CDR3 is TGTGCCAGCAGCTTTGTGGGGCAGTCCTACGAGCAGTACTTC.

This rearrangement joins TRBV7-8 to TRBJ1-5; D gene uncertain. The V gene lost 5 bases and the J gene lost 6 bases, with 20 bases spanning the gap. The CDR3 spans 16 residues. Germline V gives CDR1 SGHVS, CDR2 FQNEAQ. CDR3 DNA sequence: TGTGCCAGCAGCAACTCCCTGGACCGCCTAGTTCAGCCCCAGCATTTT. It is translated as CASSNSLDRLVQPQHF.

The V call is TRBV2, the J call TRBJ2-1, with D unresolved. V was trimmed by 5 bases and J by 14 bases, leaving 22 bases between them. The germline V gene has CDR1 SNHLY and CDR2 FYNNEI. The CDR3 has 14 amino acids. The CDR3 reads CASSKESGGVGKFF. In DNA form, the CDR3 reads TGTGCCAGCAGTAAGGAATCAGGTGGTGTGGGAAAGTTCTTC.

This sequence joins TRBV30 and TRBJ1-4; tentative D call: TRBD1 (6 bases). The CDR3 is made up of 15 amino acids. Trimming cost V 2 bases and J 6 bases, with 16 bases left between them. CDR1 is GTSNPN, CDR2 SVGIG, per germline (reference sequence). CDR3 in amino acids: CAWSRSGGAYEKLFF. The CDR3 DNA reads as TGTGCCTGGAGTAGGAGTGGGGGGGCGTATGAAAAACTGTTTTTT.

The chain uses TRBV29-1 and TRBJ1-4, with 7 bases lining up with TRBD1. CDR3 length: 11 residues. V gave up 6 bases and J gave up 8 bases; unmatched junction bases: 3. CDR1 is SQVTM, CDR2 ANQGSEA, per germline. The CDR3 sequence: CSVGQPEKLFF. As DNA, the CDR3 is TGCAGCGTGGGACAGCCAGAAAAACTGTTTTTT. Variable domain in full (rest from reference TRBV29-1 and TRBJ1-4): SAVISQKPSRDICQRGTSLTIQCQVDSQVTMMFWYRQQPGQSLTLIATANQGSEATYESGFVIDKFPISRPNLTFSTLTVSNMSPEDSSIYLCSVGQPEKLFFGSGTQLSVL.

The chain combines TRBV18 with TRBJ2-2; TRBD2 aligns across 14 bases. The CDR3 loop spans 17 amino acids. Germline lookup yields CDR1 KGHSH and CDR2 LQKENI. The junction had 9 bases not matched to a gene; V was cut back by 5 bases and J by 7 bases. CDR3 in amino acids: CASSTTSGRARVGELFF. For the CDR3, the DNA is TGTGCCAGCTCAACGACTAGCGGGAGGGCCCGAGTCGGGGAGCTGTTTTTT.

This chain links TRBV6-5 with TRBJ2-7, with D uncertain. The CDR3 totals 13 residues. CDR1 is MNHEY and CDR2 is SVGAGI in the germline V gene. The germline V and J ends were trimmed by 4 bases and 3 bases, with 10 bases remaining between them. The DNA for the CDR3 is TGTGCCAGCAGTTTTACAGAAAACTACGAGCAGTACTTC. Protein: CASSFTENYEQYF.

This clone was found once. The CDR3 coding sequence is TGTGCCAGCAGTGGTAGCGGGAGAGGCTACGAGCAGTACTTC. Translated: CASSGSGRGYEQYF. V usage is TRBV6-1 and J usage is TRBJ2-7; 9 nucleotides align to TRBD2. Germline V gene data show CDR1 as MNHNS and CDR2 as SASEGT. The ends lost 4 bases at V and 3 bases at J; junction bases unmatched: 4. The CDR3 spans 14 residues.

The chain joins TRBV5-1 to TRBJ2-2; possible D gene TRBD2, 5 bases. The CDR3 loop spans 14 amino acids. Looked up from germline, CDR1 is SGHRS and CDR2 is YFSETQ. V was trimmed by 1 base and J by 6 bases, leaving 10 bases between them. Here the CDR3 reads CASSLLLASGELFF. CDR3 DNA sequence: TGCGCCAGCAGCTTGCTTCTAGCTTCCGGGGAGCTGTTTTTT. Drawing the rest from reference TRBV5-1 and TRBJ2-2, the complete variable domain is KAGVTQTPRYLIKTRGQQVTLSCSPISGHRSVSWYQQTPGQGLQFLFEYFSETQRNKGNFPGRFSGRQFSNSRSEMNVSTLELGDSALYLCASSLLLASGELFFGEGSRLTVL.

About this clone itself: Other DNA sequences within the sample encode an identical CDR3. This sequence joins TRBV10-3 and TRBJ1-2; weak D call: TRBD1 (5 bases). Trimming stripped 6 bases from V and 1 base from J, with 6 bases between. This CDR3 comprises 12 residues. The germline V gene has CDR1 ENHRY and CDR2 SYGVKD. The CDR3 spells CAIRDNNYGYTF. The CDR3 bases are TGTGCCATCAGGGACAATAACTATGGCTACACCTTC.

This sequence joins TRBV7-9 and TRBJ2-3; D not certain. V lost 8 bases and J lost 5, with 14 bases in between. Per germline, CDR1 SEHNR and CDR2 FQNEAQ (reference sequence). CDR3 size: 13 residues. The CDR3 region has the DNA TGTGCCAGCGGACCTAACTCCCGAGATACGCAGTATTTT. It translates to CASGPNSRDTQYF.

The gene calls are TRBV6-1 and TRBJ2-7, with 12 bases lining up with TRBD2. This CDR3 is 14 amino acids long. The ends lost 6 bases at V and 6 bases at J; junction bases unmatched: 6. Germline CDR1 MNHNS, CDR2 SASEGT. CDR3 residues: CASSKLAGGREQYF. The CDR3 nucleotides are TGTGCCAGCAGCAAACTAGCGGGAGGTCGCGAGCAGTACTTC.

CDR3 DNA sequence: TGTGCCAGCAAAACTAGCGGGAGGGCCTACAATGAGCAGTTCTTC. It translates to CASKTSGRAYNEQFF. The chain recombines TRBV28 with TRBJ2-1, with 13 positions matching TRBD2. The CDR3 is 15 residues long. Germline V gives CDR1 MDHEN, CDR2 SYDVKM. J lost 2 bases, V lost 7 bases, and 2 bases had no gene match.

This clone was recorded only once. The rearrangement uses TRBV2 and TRBJ2-1, with D hard to call. Germline V lookup: CDR1 SNHLY, CDR2 FYNNEI. The CDR3 sequence is 12 residues long. V lost 6 bases to trimming and J lost 8 bases, with 11 bases between them. CDR3 bases: TGTGCCAGCAGACCAACGTTGTATGAGCAGTTCTTC. It codes for CASRPTLYEQFF.

The V gene is TRBV7-9, the J gene TRBJ1-1; D gene ambiguous. The germline V gene has CDR1 SEHNR and CDR2 FQNEAQ (reference sequence). V was shortened by 2 bases and J by 5 bases, with 6 bases between the two germline ends. The CDR3 loop spans 12 amino acids. The CDR3, as DNA: TGTGCCAGCAGCTTAAGTGAGACTGAAGCTTTCTTT. Protein sequence: CASSLSETEAFF.

The genes are TRBV10-1 and TRBJ2-1, with D unresolved. Trimming took 5 bases from V and 8 from J, leaving 13 bases between them. Germline CDR1 is WNHNN and CDR2 is SYGVQD (reference sequence). The CDR3 has 13 residues. The CDR3 coding sequence is TGCGCCAGCAGTCCTCCCCCAAGGGATGAGCAGTTCTTC. Translating gives CASSPPPRDEQFF.

The chain employs TRBV28 and TRBJ1-2; 7 positions agree with TRBD1. The CDR3 totals 12 residues. Germline V lookup: CDR1 MDHEN, CDR2 SYDVKM. With 8 bases clipped from V and 8 bases from J, the junction kept 8 bases outside the gene matches. The CDR3 loop is CASGGQPRGYTF. The CDR3 region has the DNA TGTGCCAGCGGGGGACAGCCTCGGGGCTACACCTTC.

The V call is TRBV5-4, the J call TRBJ2-1; D possibly uses TRBD1 or TRBD2 (7 bases each). Germline CDR1 SGHNT, CDR2 YYREEE (reference sequence). V was clipped by 9 bases and J by 8 bases, with 21 bases between them. The CDR3 extends over 14 amino acids. DNA for the CDR3: TGTGCCACCAAAGGGGGCGCGGGAGATGATGAGCAGTTCTTC. Its protein product is CATKGGAGDDEQFF.

In DNA form, the CDR3 reads TGCAGCGTGGCCGCAGGGGCTGAAAAACTGTTTTTT. Translation: CSVAAGAEKLFF. The chain links TRBV29-1 to TRBJ1-4; tentatively, D is TRBD1 (6 bases). CDR1 SQVTM and CDR2 ANQGSEA come from the germline V gene. The ends were cut back, 6 bases at V and 7 bases at J, with 12 bases in the middle. The CDR3 has 12 residues. Full variable domain (outside the CDR3, taken from reference TRBV29-1 and TRBJ1-4): SAVISQKPSRDICQRGTSLTIQCQVDSQVTMMFWYRQQPGQSLTLIATANQGSEATYESGFVIDKFPISRPNLTFSTLTVSNMSPEDSSIYLCSVAAGAEKLFFGSGTQLSVL.

The chain combines TRBV11-2 with TRBJ2-7; D may correspond to TRBD1 or TRBD2 (5 bases each). Germline V gene data show CDR1 as SGHAT and CDR2 as FQNNGV. V dropped 3 bases and J dropped 7 bases, with 16 bases sitting between them. The CDR3 has 14 amino acids. The CDR3 DNA is TGTGCCAGCAGCTTGGTCCGAGGGGTGGGTGAGCAGTACTTC. Protein sequence: CASSLVRGVGEQYF.

This chain uses TRBV4-1 with TRBJ1-3; D ambiguous. Germline lookup yields CDR1 MGHRA and CDR2 YSYEKL. The CDR3 covers 13 residues. V lost 1 base to trimming and J lost 14 bases, with 15 bases between them. The chain's CDR3 is CASSQAEGRRVYF. The CDR3 DNA reads TGCGCCAGCAGCCAAGCAGAGGGCCGGCGAGTATATTTT.

J is TRBJ1-3 and V is TRBV18; TRBD1 is a possible D gene (5 bases). This CDR3 is 15 amino acids long. The V end was cut by 5 bases, the J end by 3 bases, with 14 bases between. Germline CDR1 reads KGHSH; CDR2 reads LQKENI. The CDR3 sequence: CASSTLDSDGNTIYF. The CDR3 DNA follows: TGTGCCAGCTCAACCCTCGACAGTGATGGAAACACCATATATTTT.

The chain is built from TRBV25-1 and TRBJ2-3; 7 nucleotides agree with TRBD1. CDR1 MGHDK and CDR2 SYGVNS come from the germline V gene. The CDR3 is 16 residues long. Trimming took 3 bases from V and 2 from J; bases not matched to a gene: 8. This CDR3 reads CASSDSPGGFTDTQYF. The CDR3 coding sequence is TGTGCCAGCAGTGACTCCCCAGGGGGTTTCACAGATACGCAGTATTTT.

On this clone itself: Other DNA sequences in this specimen translate into the identical CDR3. The V and J genes are TRBV5-1 and TRBJ2-5; no firm D call. V was clipped by 0 bases and J by 2 bases, with 5 bases between them. Germline V gene data show CDR1 as SGHRS and CDR2 as YFSETQ. The CDR3 is 13 amino acids. In DNA form, the CDR3 reads TGCGCCAGCAGCTTGGTTCTACAAGAGACCCAGTACTTC. This gives the protein CASSLVLQETQYF.

The CDR3 reads CASSLSTRTDTQYF. CDR3 nucleotide sequence: TGTGCCAGCAGCTTATCTACCCGGACAGATACGCAGTATTTT. The rearrangement joins TRBV7-2 to TRBJ2-3; no clear D gene. The CDR3 loop spans 14 amino acids. Per the germline V gene, CDR1 is SGHTA and CDR2 is FQGNSA. Between the trimmed V and J ends, which lost 2 bases and 3 bases, there was a span of 9 bases.

Points on this clone: A junction boundary mismatches the germline segment, possibly from a read error. This chain joins TRBV2 and TRBJ1-5; possibly TRBD1 for D (5 bases). There are 12 residues in the CDR3. Germline V lookup: CDR1 SNHLY, CDR2 FYNNEI. This CDR3 is CATSADGGPQHF. In nucleotides, the CDR3 is TGTGCCACCAGTGCCGATGGGGGGCCCCAGCATTTT.

The chain is built from TRBV4-3 and TRBJ2-6; D is undetermined. The V end lost 0 bases, the J end lost 2 bases, and 11 bases lay between the germline ends. The CDR3 totals 17 residues. Per the germline V gene, CDR1 is LGHNA and CDR2 is YSLEER. The CDR3 here is CASSQDVSWTGANVLTF. CDR3 sequence (DNA): TGCGCCAGCAGCCAAGATGTATCATGGACTGGGGCCAACGTCCTGACTTTC.

V gene TRBV6-5 combines with J gene TRBJ2-1; 8 bases fit TRBD2. This CDR3 contains 14 residues. CDR1 is MNHEY and CDR2 is SVGAGI in the germline V gene. V gave up 3 bases and J gave up 11 bases; unmatched junction bases: 9. The DNA for the CDR3 is TGTGCCAGCAGTTATTTGGCGGGAGGTCATAAGCAGTTCTTC. It specifies CASSYLAGGHKQFF.